This entry concerns a single T cell receptor (beta chain). This table comes from immunoSEQ multiplex PCR, and its TCRdb copy is limited to in-frame clones, with some not included. This table has under 80,000 clones, around 94% appearing once. These data are taken from a study of T cell changes during pregnancy in multiple sclerosis. The source material was peripheral blood, sampled in the third trimester of pregnancy. The sequence was collected from a female donor with multiple sclerosis, enrolled in a pregnancy study.

Here the CDR3 DNA reads TGTGCCAGCAGCGCTTCCGGGACAGCCCACGAGCAGTACTTC. As protein: CASSASGTAHEQYF. The chain carries TRBV7-9 and TRBJ2-7, with TRBD1 matching over 7 bases. Germline V CDR1 and CDR2: SEHNR, FQNEAQ (reference sequence). The CDR3 has 14 residues. Germline trimming cut 5 bases from V and 5 bases from J; bases unmatched to any gene: 9.